One and the same sample provided the 18 T cell receptor beta chains below, sequenced in a study of CD8 T cells in ankylosing spondylitis. Each CDR3 protein gets one entry after TCRdb re-called the 5' RACE reads with MiXCR. The top ten hold 2.5% to 3% of the sample, which has 100,000 to 150,000 distinct CDR3 sequences, roughly 13% seen once. The material sequenced was blood, either unsorted or a sorted T cell fraction (not recorded which). These receptors were collected from a female donor with ankylosing spondylitis or in good health (not recorded which).

In this sample, this clonotype turned up many times. J is TRBJ1-6 and V is TRBV20-1; 8 nucleotides agree with TRBD1. Germline V lookup: CDR1 DFQATT, CDR2 SNEGSKA (reference sequence). There are 14 residues in the CDR3. The ends lost 7 bases at V and 9 bases at J; junction bases unmatched: 11. The CDR3 here is CSVLDRAMLSPLHF. CDR3 bases: TGCAGTGTCTTGGACAGGGCTATGCTTTCACCCCTCCACTTT.

The sample holds many counts of this clonotype. This chain links TRBV10-3 with TRBJ1-2, with D possibly TRBD1 on 5 matching bases. The length of the CDR3 is 13 residues. V was pared by 3 bases and J by 7 bases, with 12 bases between. The germline V gene encodes CDR1 ENHRY and CDR2 SYGVKD. CDR3 residues: CAISDVRTGGYTF. The CDR3 coding sequence is TGTGCCATCAGTGACGTCCGTACAGGTGGCTACACCTTC.

There are many counts of this clonotype. The rearrangement uses TRBV10-2 and TRBJ2-7; tentatively, D is TRBD1 (5 bases). The CDR3 covers 13 residues. The V end lost 3 bases, the J end lost 2 bases, and 8 bases lay between the germline ends. CDR1 WSHSY and CDR2 SAAADI come from the germline V gene. The CDR3 here is CASSEGQPYEQYF. In DNA, the CDR3 is TGCGCCAGCAGTGAAGGACAACCCTACGAGCAGTACTTC.

This clonotype was counted many times. J is TRBJ2-7 and V is TRBV10-3, with 11 bases lining up with TRBD1. From germline, CDR1 is ENHRY and CDR2 SYGVKD. Germline trimming cut 5 bases from V and 4 bases from J; bases unmatched to any gene: 7. The CDR3 has 15 amino acids. The CDR3 nucleotides read TGTGCCATCAGTACCGGACAGGGGGCAGGGTACGAGCAGTACTTC. Its translation is CAISTGQGAGYEQYF.

This clonotype was observed at least ten times. For the CDR3, the DNA is TGTGCCAGCAGCCAAACTAATGAGCAGTTCTTC. This sequence encodes CASSQTNEQFF. V usage is TRBV3-1 and J usage is TRBJ2-1; D not certain. Germline V gene sequence: CDR1 LGHDT, CDR2 YNNKEL (reference sequence). This CDR3 is built from 11 residues. Trimming pared 2 bases from V and 7 bases from J, leaving 3 bases between.

Many counts were recorded for this clonotype. The chain links TRBV20-1 to TRBJ1-1; D possibly corresponds to TRBD1 (5 bases). V shed 0 bases and J shed 1 base, with 9 bases lying between them. This CDR3 has 14 residues. CDR1 and CDR2 from the germline V gene are DFQATT and SNEGSKA (reference sequence). The CDR3, as DNA: TGCAGTGCTAGAGATTTAAGGGGGAACACTGAAGCTTTCTTT. The encoded protein is CSARDLRGNTEAFF.

This clonotype came up many times. The chain employs TRBV27 and TRBJ1-5; TRBD1 is a possible D gene (5 bases). V dropped 1 base and J dropped 6 bases, with 13 bases sitting between them. Germline V gives CDR1 MNHEY, CDR2 SMNVEV (reference sequence). The CDR3 runs 15 residues. DNA of the CDR3: TGTGCCAGCAGTTTATTTCAGGGTGTGGGTCAGCCCCAGCATTTT. Translation: CASSLFQGVGQPQHF.

The V call is TRBV6-5, the J call TRBJ1-1; 9 bases match TRBD1. V lost 4 bases to trimming and J lost 1 base; unmatched junction nucleotides: 7. CDR3 length: 16 residues. Germline loops: CDR1 MNHEY, CDR2 SVGAGI. As DNA, the CDR3 is TGTGCCAGCAGTTCCGGACAGGGGTGGGGGAACACTGAAGCTTTCTTT. This sequence encodes CASSSGQGWGNTEAFF.

The V gene is TRBV14, the J gene TRBJ2-1; 10 bases fit TRBD2. V shed 0 bases and J 0 bases; nucleotides not matched to a gene: 5. This CDR3 has 18 amino acids. Germline assignment: CDR1 SGHDN and CDR2 FVKESK. The CDR3 loop reads CASSQESAGGLSYNEQFF. The CDR3 coding sequence is TGTGCCAGCAGCCAAGAATCAGCGGGAGGGCTCTCCTACAATGAGCAGTTCTTC.

This clonotype appeared a few times. The chain couples TRBV20-1 to TRBJ2-1, with 9 bases lining up with TRBD2. The CDR3 covers 17 residues. With 3 bases clipped from V and 0 bases from J, the junction kept 9 bases outside the gene matches. Per the germline V gene, CDR1 is DFQATT and CDR2 is SNEGSKA (reference sequence). The CDR3 loop reads CSASLWVAGASYNEQFF. The DNA for the CDR3 is TGCAGTGCTAGTCTTTGGGTAGCGGGGGCCTCCTACAATGAGCAGTTCTTC.

The chain links TRBV11-2 to TRBJ2-5, with D possibly being TRBD1 or TRBD2 (7 bases each). Germline assignment: CDR1 SGHAT and CDR2 FQNNGV. This CDR3 is 17 amino acids long. Trimming shortened V by 5 bases and J by 1 base, and 20 bases separated the two germline ends. Written as DNA, the CDR3 is TGTGCCAGCAGCCCTCTGGGAGGGGGCTTTTTCCAAGAGACCCAGTACTTC. As protein: CASSPLGGGFFQETQYF.

The chain couples TRBV5-1 to TRBJ2-1; D is perhaps TRBD1 or TRBD2 (5 bases each). From germline, CDR1 is SGHRS and CDR2 YFSETQ. The CDR3 is 14 residues long. Trimming left V 4 bases short and J 2 bases short, with 10 bases between. This chain's CDR3 is CASSPGRTYNEQFF. The DNA for the CDR3 is TGCGCCAGCAGCCCGGGACGGACCTACAATGAGCAGTTCTTC.

DNA of the CDR3: TGTGCCAGCAGCCCCACTACAGGGTATAACGGGGAGCTGTTTTTT. This encodes CASSPTTGYNGELFF. This chain uses TRBV7-3 with TRBJ2-2; D is perhaps TRBD1 (6 bases). The CDR3 is made up of 15 amino acids. The V gene lost 5 bases and the J gene lost 7 bases, with 17 bases spanning the gap. CDR1 and CDR2 (germline): SGHTA, FQGTGA.

This clonotype appeared many times. The CDR3 coding sequence is TGTGCCAGCAGCCATCTCACCGGGGAGCTGTTTTTT. Protein: CASSHLTGELFF. V is TRBV11-1 and J is TRBJ2-2; no definite D call. CDR3 length: 12 amino acids. With 5 bases removed from V and 4 bases from J, the gap between germline ends came to 5 bases. The germline gives CDR1 SGHAT, CDR2 FQDESV (reference sequence).

The genes are TRBV2 and TRBJ2-7; D may be TRBD1 or TRBD2 (5 bases each). The germline V and J ends were trimmed by 4 bases and 1 base, with 11 bases remaining between them. The germline V gene encodes CDR1 SNHLY and CDR2 FYNNEI. CDR3 size: 14 residues. The CDR3 reads CASSGDAVSYEQYF. CDR3 sequence (DNA): TGTGCCAGCAGTGGGGACGCCGTATCCTACGAGCAGTACTTC. Based on the CDR3 plus reference TRBV2 and TRBJ2-7, the full variable domain is EPEVTQTPSHQVTQMGQEVILRCVPISNHLYFYWYRQILGQKVEFLVSFYNNEISEKSEIFDDQFSVERPDGSNFTLKIRSTKLEDSAMYFCASSGDAVSYEQYFGPGTRLTVT.

There are a few counts of this clonotype. The chain recombines TRBV18 with TRBJ2-2; D gene ambiguous. Per germline, CDR1 KGHSH and CDR2 LQKENI. The length of the CDR3 is 14 residues. The germline V and J ends were trimmed by 2 bases and 6 bases, with 10 bases remaining between them. This CDR3 is CASSPWTGPGELFF. The CDR3 bases are TGTGCCAGCTCACCATGGACGGGTCCCGGGGAGCTGTTTTTT.

This chain joins TRBV24-1 and TRBJ2-5; D perhaps matches TRBD1 (5 bases). The V end was cut by 5 bases, the J end by 3 bases, with 12 bases between. The CDR3 is 14 amino acids. Germline V gene sequence: CDR1 KGHDR, CDR2 SFDVKD. This chain's CDR3 is CATSGPGPEETQYF. The CDR3, as DNA: TGTGCCACCAGTGGTCCAGGGCCGGAAGAGACCCAGTACTTC.

This clonotype was seen more than once but under ten times. The V call is TRBV7-9, the J call TRBJ2-3; the D gene is possibly TRBD2 (6 bases). This CDR3 is built from 17 residues. Per the germline V gene, CDR1 is SEHNR and CDR2 is FQNEAQ (reference sequence). The V end lost 2 bases, the J end lost 2 bases, and 17 bases lay between the germline ends. Here the CDR3 DNA reads TGTGCCAGCAGCTTATGGGAAGCGGGCGAGGACACAGATACGCAGTATTTT. Translating it yields CASSLWEAGEDTDTQYF.